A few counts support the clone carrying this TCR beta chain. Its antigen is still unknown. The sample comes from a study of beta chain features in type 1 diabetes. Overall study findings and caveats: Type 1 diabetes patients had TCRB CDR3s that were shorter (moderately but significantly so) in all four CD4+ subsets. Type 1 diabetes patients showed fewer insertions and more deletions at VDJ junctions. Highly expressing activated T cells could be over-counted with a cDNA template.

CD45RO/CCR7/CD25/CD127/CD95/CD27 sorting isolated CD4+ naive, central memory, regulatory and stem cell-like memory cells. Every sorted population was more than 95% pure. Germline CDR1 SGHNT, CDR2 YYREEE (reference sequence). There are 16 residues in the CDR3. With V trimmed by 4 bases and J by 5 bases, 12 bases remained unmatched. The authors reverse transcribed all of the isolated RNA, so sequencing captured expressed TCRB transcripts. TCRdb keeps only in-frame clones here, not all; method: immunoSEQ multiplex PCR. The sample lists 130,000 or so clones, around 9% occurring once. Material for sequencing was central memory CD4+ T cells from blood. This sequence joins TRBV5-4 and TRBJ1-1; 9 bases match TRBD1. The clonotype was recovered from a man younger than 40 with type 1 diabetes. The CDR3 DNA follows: TGTGCCAGCAGCCTCCCACAGGGGGCGAAAGGAACTGAAGCTTTCTTT. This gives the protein CASSLPQGAKGTEAFF.